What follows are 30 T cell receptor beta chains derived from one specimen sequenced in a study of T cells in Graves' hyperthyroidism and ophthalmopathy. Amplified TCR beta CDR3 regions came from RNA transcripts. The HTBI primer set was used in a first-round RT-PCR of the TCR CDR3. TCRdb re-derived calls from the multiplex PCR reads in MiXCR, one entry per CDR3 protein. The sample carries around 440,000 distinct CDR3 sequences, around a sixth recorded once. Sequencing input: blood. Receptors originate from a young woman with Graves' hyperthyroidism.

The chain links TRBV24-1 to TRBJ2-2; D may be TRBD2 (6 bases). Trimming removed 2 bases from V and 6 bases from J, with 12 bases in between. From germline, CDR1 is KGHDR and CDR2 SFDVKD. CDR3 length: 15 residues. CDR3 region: CATSDSPRDSGELFF. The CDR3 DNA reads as TGTGCCACCAGTGATTCCCCCCGGGACTCCGGGGAGCTGTTTTTT.

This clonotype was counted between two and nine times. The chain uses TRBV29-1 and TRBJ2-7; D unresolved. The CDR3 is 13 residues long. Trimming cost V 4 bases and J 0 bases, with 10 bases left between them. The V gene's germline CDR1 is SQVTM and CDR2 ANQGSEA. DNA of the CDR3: TGCAGCGTTGCAAAGTTACTCTCCTACGAGCAGTACTTC. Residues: CSVAKLLSYEQYF.

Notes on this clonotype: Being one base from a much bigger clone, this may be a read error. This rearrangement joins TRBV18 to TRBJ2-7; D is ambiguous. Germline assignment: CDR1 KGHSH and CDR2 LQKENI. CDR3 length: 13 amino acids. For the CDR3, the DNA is TGTACCAGCTCACCATCGAGTTCCTACGAGCAGTACTTC. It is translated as CTSSPSSSYEQYF.

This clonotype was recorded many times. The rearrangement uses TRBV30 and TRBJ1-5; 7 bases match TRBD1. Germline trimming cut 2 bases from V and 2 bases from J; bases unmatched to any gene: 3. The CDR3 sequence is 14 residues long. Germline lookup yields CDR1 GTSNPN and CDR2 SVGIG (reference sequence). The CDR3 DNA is TGTGCCTGGAGTCGCACAGGGGGCAATCAGCCCCAGCATTTT. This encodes CAWSRTGGNQPQHF.

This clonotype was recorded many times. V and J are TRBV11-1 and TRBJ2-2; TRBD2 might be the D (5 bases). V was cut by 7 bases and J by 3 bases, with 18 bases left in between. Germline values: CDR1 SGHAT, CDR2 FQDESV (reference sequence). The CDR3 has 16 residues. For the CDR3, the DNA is TGTGCCAGCACACGAGGGATTGCCGCTGACACCGGGGAGCTGTTTTTT. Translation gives CASTRGIAADTGELFF.

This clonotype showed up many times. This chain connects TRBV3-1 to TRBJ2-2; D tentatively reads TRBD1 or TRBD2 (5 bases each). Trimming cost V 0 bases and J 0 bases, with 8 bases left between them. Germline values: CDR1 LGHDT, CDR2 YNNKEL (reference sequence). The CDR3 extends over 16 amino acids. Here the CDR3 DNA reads TGTGCCAGCAGCCAAGACAGGGACCCGAACACCGGGGAGCTGTTTTTT. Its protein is CASSQDRDPNTGELFF.

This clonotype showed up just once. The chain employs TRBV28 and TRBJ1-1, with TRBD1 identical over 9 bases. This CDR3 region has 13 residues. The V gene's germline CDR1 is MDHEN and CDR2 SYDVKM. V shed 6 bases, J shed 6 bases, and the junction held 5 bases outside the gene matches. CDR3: CASRGQGKSEAFF. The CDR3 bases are TGTGCCAGCAGGGGACAGGGAAAGTCTGAAGCTTTCTTT. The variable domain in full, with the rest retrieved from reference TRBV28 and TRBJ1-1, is DVKVTQSSRYLVKRTGEKVFLECVQDMDHENMFWYRQDPGLGLRLIYFSYDVKMKEKGDIPEGYSVSREKKERFSLILESASTNQTSMYLCASRGQGKSEAFFGQGTRLTVV.

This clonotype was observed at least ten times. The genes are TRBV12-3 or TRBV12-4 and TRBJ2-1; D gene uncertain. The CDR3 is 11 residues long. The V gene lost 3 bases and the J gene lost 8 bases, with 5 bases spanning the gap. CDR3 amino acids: CASSFTDEQFF. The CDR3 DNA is TGTGCCAGCAGTTTCACCGATGAGCAGTTCTTC.

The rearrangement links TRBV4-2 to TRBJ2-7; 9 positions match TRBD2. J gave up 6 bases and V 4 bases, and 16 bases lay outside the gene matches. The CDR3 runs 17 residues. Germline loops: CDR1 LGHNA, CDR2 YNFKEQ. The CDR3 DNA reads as TGTGCCAGCAGCCGCGACCTGAGCGGGGGGAGGGCGGGCGAGCAGTACTTC. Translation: CASSRDLSGGRAGEQYF.

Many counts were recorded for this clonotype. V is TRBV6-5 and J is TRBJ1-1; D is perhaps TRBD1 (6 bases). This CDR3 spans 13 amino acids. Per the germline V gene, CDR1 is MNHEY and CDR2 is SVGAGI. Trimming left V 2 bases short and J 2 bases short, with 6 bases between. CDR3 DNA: TGTGCCAGCAGTTACGGGACAAACACTGAAGCTTTCTTT. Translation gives CASSYGTNTEAFF.

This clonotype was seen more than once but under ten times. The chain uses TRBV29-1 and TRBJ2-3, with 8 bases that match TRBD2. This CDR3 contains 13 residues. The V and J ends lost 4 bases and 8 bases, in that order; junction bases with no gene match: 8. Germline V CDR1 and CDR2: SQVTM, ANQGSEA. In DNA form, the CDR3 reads TGCAGCGTTGGGACTAGCCTAGCAGGTACGCAGTATTTT. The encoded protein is CSVGTSLAGTQYF.

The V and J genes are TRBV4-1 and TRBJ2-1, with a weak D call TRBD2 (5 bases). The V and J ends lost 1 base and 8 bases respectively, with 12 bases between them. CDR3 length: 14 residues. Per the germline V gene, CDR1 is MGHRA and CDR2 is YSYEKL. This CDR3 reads CASSQAAGPDEQFF. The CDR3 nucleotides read TGCGCCAGCAGCCAAGCCGCGGGCCCGGATGAGCAGTTCTTC.

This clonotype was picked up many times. This chain's CDR3 is CASSSGASGSNQPQHF. The CDR3 nucleotides read TGTGCCAGCAGCTCCGGCGCCTCAGGGAGCAATCAGCCCCAGCATTTT. The chain employs TRBV7-9 and TRBJ1-5; D may be TRBD1 (5 bases). The CDR3 covers 16 residues. Germline assignment: CDR1 SEHNR and CDR2 FQNEAQ (reference sequence). The V end lost 4 bases, the J end lost 1 base, and 14 bases lay between the germline ends.

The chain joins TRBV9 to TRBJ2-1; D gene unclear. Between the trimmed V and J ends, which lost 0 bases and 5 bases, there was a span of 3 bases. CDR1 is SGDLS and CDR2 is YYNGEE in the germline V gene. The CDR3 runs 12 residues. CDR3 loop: CASSVGDNEQFF. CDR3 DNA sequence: TGTGCCAGCAGCGTAGGGGACAATGAGCAGTTCTTC. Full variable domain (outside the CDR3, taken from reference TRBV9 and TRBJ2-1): DSGVTQTPKHLITATGQRVTLRCSPRSGDLSVYWYQQSLDQGLQFLIQYYNGEERAKGNILERFSAQQFPDLHSELNLSSLELGDSALYFCASSVGDNEQFFGPGTRLTVL.

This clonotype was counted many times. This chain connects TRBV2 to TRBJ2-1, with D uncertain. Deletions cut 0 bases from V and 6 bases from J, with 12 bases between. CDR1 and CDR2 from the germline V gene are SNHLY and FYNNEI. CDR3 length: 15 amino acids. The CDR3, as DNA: TGTGCCAGCAGTGAAGCGGGAAAGAGTAGCAATGAGCAGTTCTTC. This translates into CASSEAGKSSNEQFF.

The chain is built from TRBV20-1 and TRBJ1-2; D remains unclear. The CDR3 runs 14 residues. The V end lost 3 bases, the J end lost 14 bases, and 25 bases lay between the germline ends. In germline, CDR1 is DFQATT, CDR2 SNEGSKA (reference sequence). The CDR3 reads CSARIIAAGGLGTF. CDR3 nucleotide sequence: TGCAGTGCTAGGATAATCGCGGCAGGAGGCCTGGGGACCTTC.

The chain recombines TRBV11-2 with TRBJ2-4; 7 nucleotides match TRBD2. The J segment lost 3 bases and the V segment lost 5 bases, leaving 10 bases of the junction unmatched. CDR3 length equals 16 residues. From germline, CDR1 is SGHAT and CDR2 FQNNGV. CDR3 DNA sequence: TGTGCCAGCAGCCTAATATGGGGGGGGGGCAAAAACATTCAGTACTTC. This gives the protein CASSLIWGGGKNIQYF.

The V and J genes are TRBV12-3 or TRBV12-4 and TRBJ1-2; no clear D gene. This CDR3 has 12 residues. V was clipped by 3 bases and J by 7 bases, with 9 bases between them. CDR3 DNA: TGTGCCAGCAGTTTTTCCGGGTTTGGCTACACCTTC. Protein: CASSFSGFGYTF.

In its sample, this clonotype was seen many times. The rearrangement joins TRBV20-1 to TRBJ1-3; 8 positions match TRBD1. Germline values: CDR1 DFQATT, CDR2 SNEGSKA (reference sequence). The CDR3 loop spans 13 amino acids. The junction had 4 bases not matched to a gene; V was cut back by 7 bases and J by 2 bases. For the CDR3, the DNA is TGCAGTGTTAGGGACAGGCCTGGAAACACCATATATTTT. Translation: CSVRDRPGNTIYF.

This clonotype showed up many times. CDR3 residues: CASSSSRGPQETQYF. CDR3 nucleotides: TGTGCCAGCAGCTCCTCCAGGGGACCACAAGAGACCCAGTACTTC. The chain combines TRBV7-2 with TRBJ2-5; TRBD1 is a possible D gene (6 bases). Between the trimmed V and J ends, which lost 4 bases and 2 bases, there was a span of 14 bases. CDR1 SGHTA and CDR2 FQGNSA come from the germline V gene. The CDR3 consists of 15 residues.

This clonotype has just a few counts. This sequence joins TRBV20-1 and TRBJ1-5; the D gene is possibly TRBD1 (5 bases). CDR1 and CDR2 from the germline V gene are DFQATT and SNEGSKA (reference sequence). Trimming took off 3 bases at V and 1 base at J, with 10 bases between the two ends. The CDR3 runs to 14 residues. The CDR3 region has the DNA TGCAGTGCTAGCGGGGGGGTGAGCAATCAGCCCCAGCATTTT. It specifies CSASGGVSNQPQHF.

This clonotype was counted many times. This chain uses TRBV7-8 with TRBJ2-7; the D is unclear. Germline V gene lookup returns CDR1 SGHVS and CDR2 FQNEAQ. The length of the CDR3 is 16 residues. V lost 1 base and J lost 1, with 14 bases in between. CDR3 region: CASSLGVSSWSYEQYF. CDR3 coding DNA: TGTGCCAGCAGCTTAGGGGTCAGTTCATGGTCCTACGAGCAGTACTTC.

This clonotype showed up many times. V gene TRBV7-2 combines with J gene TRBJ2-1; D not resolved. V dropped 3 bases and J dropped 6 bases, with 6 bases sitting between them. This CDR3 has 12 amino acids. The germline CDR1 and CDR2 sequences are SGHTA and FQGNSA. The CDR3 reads CASSFIFNEQFF. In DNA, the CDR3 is TGTGCCAGCAGCTTTATATTCAATGAGCAGTTCTTC.

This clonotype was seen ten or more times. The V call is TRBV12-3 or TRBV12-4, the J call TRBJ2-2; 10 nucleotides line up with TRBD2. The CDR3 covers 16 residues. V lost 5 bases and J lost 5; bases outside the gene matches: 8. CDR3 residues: CASSPLAGVRTGELFF. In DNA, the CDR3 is TGTGCCAGCAGTCCTCTAGCGGGAGTCCGGACCGGGGAGCTGTTTTTT.

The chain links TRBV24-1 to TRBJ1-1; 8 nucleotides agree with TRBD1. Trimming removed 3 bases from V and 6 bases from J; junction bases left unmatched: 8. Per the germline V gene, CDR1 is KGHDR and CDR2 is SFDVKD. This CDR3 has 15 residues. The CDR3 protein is CATSDPTGDPSEAFF. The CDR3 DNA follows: TGTGCCACCAGTGATCCGACAGGGGATCCGTCTGAAGCTTTCTTT.

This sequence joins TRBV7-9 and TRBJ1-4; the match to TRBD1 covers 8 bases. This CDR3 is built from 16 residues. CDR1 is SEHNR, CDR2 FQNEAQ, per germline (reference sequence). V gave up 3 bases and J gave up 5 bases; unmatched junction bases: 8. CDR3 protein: CASSFGRDRQNEKLFF. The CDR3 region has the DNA TGTGCCAGCAGCTTCGGTAGGGACAGGCAAAATGAAAAACTGTTTTTT.

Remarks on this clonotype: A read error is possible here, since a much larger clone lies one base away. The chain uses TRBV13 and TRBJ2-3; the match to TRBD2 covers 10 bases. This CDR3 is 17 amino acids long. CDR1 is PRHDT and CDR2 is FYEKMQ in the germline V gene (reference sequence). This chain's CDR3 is CPSSPYVAGGGSDTQYF. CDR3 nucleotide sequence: TGTCCCAGCTCACCCTATGTAGCGGGAGGCGGGTCTGATACGCAGTATTTT.

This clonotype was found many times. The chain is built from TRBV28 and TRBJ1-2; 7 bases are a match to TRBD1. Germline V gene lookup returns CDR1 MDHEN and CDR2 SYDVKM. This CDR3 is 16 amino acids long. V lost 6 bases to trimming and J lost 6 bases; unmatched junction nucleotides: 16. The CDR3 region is CASSPSLGTAVDGYTF. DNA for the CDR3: TGTGCCAGCAGCCCTTCTCTCGGGACAGCGGTGGATGGCTACACCTTC.

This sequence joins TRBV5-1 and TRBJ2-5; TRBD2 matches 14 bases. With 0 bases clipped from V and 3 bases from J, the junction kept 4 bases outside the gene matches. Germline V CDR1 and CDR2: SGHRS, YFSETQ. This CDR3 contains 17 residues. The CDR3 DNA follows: TGCGCCAGCAGCTTGGGCGTGGGACTAGCGGGAGAAGAGACCCAGTACTTC. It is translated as CASSLGVGLAGEETQYF.

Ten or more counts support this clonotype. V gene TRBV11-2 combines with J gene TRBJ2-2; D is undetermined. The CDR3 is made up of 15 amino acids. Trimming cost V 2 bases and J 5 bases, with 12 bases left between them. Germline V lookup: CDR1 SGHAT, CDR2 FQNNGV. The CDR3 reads CASSLIVAATGELFF. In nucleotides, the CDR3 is TGTGCCAGCAGCTTAATTGTAGCTGCAACCGGGGAGCTGTTTTTT.